The clone carrying this T cell receptor beta chain was seen a single time. Its antigen is as yet unknown. At cycle 4 day 1, cycle 7 day 1, and baseline, blood was sampled. This specimen comes from a study of OX40 agonist ivuxolimab in advanced cancers. Study-level results: On average, CD8+ T cells showed a greater number of expanded clones than CD4+. Expansion of clones was among the lowest in partial responders at 0.1-3.0 mg/kg. Determination of antigen specificity was not performed for the expanded peripheral T cells.

TCRdb keeps only in-frame clones here, not all; method: immunoSEQ multiplex PCR. The sample yields 60,000 to 75,000 clones, around 82% seen once. Per the germline V gene, CDR1 is SGHAT and CDR2 is FQNNGV. The V gene lost 5 bases and the J gene lost 1 base, with 14 bases spanning the gap. This CDR3 spans 15 amino acids. The specimen was CD4+ or CD8+ T cells sorted from blood, collected in a trial of the OX40 agonist ivuxolimab. The receptor comes from an adult with an advanced solid tumor such as melanoma, head and neck, liver or kidney cancer. The V call is TRBV11-2, the J call TRBJ2-5; unclear D gene. Written as DNA, the CDR3 is TGTGCCAGCAGCCTTCGACACCTCTCCCAAGAGACCCAGTACTTC. Its protein product is CASSLRHLSQETQYF.